The present TCR beta chain was sequenced within a study of T cells after yellow fever vaccination (dated by TCRdb to between 2018 and 2020). Study-wide context: The SMART-Seq v4 Ultra Low Input RNA kit was used to prepare libraries from fractions with low cell numbers. To follow T-cell clones before and after primary and booster YFV17D yellow fever vaccination, bulk TCR alpha and beta repertoires were sequenced over time. Two healthy male donors made up the cohort, one aged 18 to 29 years and the other aged 30 to 39 years. Bulk PBMC replicates and cell subsets were isolated from blood drawn at multiple timepoints before and after both primary and secondary immunization. General findings and caveats noted by the study authors: Computational filtering was required because FACS-sorted repertoires could contain abundant contaminating clonotypes from the bulk population. Compared with the primary T-cell response, the secondary T-cell response was weaker but faster, peaking on day 5 rather than day 15. After the booster, most clones that had expanded after primary vaccination were detected again (roughly 96% of CD4 and around nine tenths of CD8), suggesting broad maintenance of memory. A small fraction of clonotypes appeared in both the CD4 and CD8 compartments, likely as a result of convergent recombination. Only two donors were included in the study, so the extent to which the findings can be generalized is limited.

In regard to this clonotype: Which antigen it targets is not known. Base qualities are missing; no much larger clone stands one base away.

CDR1 and CDR2 are drawn from the germline V gene: MNHEY, SVGAGI. Taken from cysteine to phenylalanine, the CDR3 has 15 residues. This entry keeps only the CDR3 DNA: 45 bases, framed from base 1. V lost 0 bases and J lost 4 bases, and the count of bases not matched to a germline gene is 6. This specimen's treatment or condition label, per the study, means: live attenuated yellow fever vaccine strain. At each blood-draw timepoint, two biological replicates of bulk PBMCs were collected. A standard Ficoll-Paque protocol was used to isolate PBMCs from peripheral blood. TriZol was used to extract RNA from bulk PBMCs, CD4 and CD8 fractions, and dextramer-positive and dextramer-negative fractions. TCR cDNA was made using 5'RACE template switching, a step that added a universal primer site and unique molecular identifiers. Priming for cDNA synthesis came from both the TCR alpha and TCR beta constant segments. Library amplification used two PCR steps, and the second PCR step added sample barcodes and sequencing adapters. Sequencing of libraries was done on Illumina HiSeq 2500 (2x100 bp) or NovaSeq (2x150 bp). Per the original workflow: Reads were demultiplexed and collapsed into UMI consensus sequences with MIGEC, and V(D)J alignment was performed with MiXCR. Vaccine-responding clonotypes were identified with edgeR using replicate PBMC samples, with FDR below 0.01 and a log2 fold change above 5 up to day 15 being required. Each bulk clonotype received a CD4 or CD8 identity based on whether the sequenced CD4 or CD8 repertoire contained that clonotype at higher abundance. The public reads were reanalyzed by TCRdb: fastp trimming at Q25, MiXCR alignment, in-frame beta chains only. Every distinct CDR3 protein forms one entry, paired with its most common genes and DNA. In this record, the V and J calls reflect TCRdb's handling and not the investigators' own analysis. The sample yields 450,000 to 600,000 distinct CDR3 sequences; around a sixth were counted once. The ten largest clones represent roughly a sixth of the sample.

The receptor was derived from a man aged 18 to 29 who received the YFV17D yellow fever vaccine. The chain couples TRBV6-5 to TRBJ2-7; the central 7 bases match TRBD1. Material: PBMCs, obtained less than 6 days after the first yellow fever vaccination. For the CDR3, the sequence is CASSYSGGAAYEQYF. In nucleotides, the sequence is TGTGCCAGCAGTTACTCAGGGGGCGCAGCTTACGAGCAGTACTTC.